The rows below give T cell receptor beta chains drawn from one sample of a study of siplizumab effects on memory and regulatory T cells. Sequencing used immunoSEQ multiplex PCR; TCRdb keeps in-frame clones, though not all of them. The top ten clones hold more than 0.075% of a sample with tens of thousands of clones, roughly 96% of them seen once. Sequencing input: naive CD8+ T cells sorted from blood. These receptors all stem from a human donor in good health. The CDR3 runs from the conserved cysteine through the conserved F or W. D genes are given only for firm matches. Some rows mark clone size as missing; the rest say once, few, many or name a class of expanded clone.

V gene	D gene	clone size	CDR3 length	J gene	CDR3 protein	CDR3 DNA
TRBV9	-	-	18	TRBJ2-3	CASSVATLRQSSTDTQYF	TGTGCCAGCAGCGTAGCAACCTTACGGCAGTCTAGCACAGATACGCAGTATTTT
TRBV2	-	-	13	TRBJ2-3	CASRDTLTDTQYF	TGTGCCAGCAGAGACACCCTCACAGATACGCAGTATTTT
TRBV5-1	-	-	13	TRBJ1-4	CASSLEGDEKLFF	TGCGCCAGCAGCTTGGAGGGGGATGAAAAACTGTTTTTT
TRBV5-1	-	-	11	TRBJ2-1	CASSFNNEQFF	TGCGCCAGCAGCTTCAACAATGAGCAGTTCTTC
TRBV5-1	-	once	16	TRBJ1-6	CASSGRTELYNSPLHF	TGCGCCAGCAGCGGCCGGACAGAGCTCTATAATTCACCCCTCCACTTT
TRBV6-5	TRBD2	-	14	TRBJ2-7	CASSSGGGPYEQYF	TGTGCCAGCAGCTCCGGCGGGGGGCCCTACGAGCAGTACTTC
TRBV6-1	-	-	11	TRBJ2-7	CASSGGYEQYF	TGTGCCAGCAGTGGGGGCTACGAGCAGTACTTC
TRBV7-3	-	-	12	TRBJ2-7	CASSLQGGEQYF	TGTGCCAGCAGCTTACAGGGTGGCGAGCAGTACTTC
TRBV4-1	-	-	14	TRBJ1-1	CASSQEAGVPEAFF	TGCGCCAGCAGCCAAGAGGCAGGGGTCCCTGAAGCTTTCTTT
TRBV19	-	-	13	TRBJ1-2	CASSDSPLYGYTF	TGTGCCAGTAGCGACAGTCCCCTCTATGGCTACACCTTC
TRBV4-1	TRBD1	-	16	TRBJ1-1	CASSHETGTMNTEAFF	TGCGCCAGCAGCCACGAGACAGGGACGATGAACACTGAAGCTTTCTTT
TRBV7-6	TRBD2	-	12	TRBJ2-1	CASSFSGDEQFF	TGTGCCAGCAGCTTTAGCGGGGATGAGCAGTTCTTC
TRBV28	-	-	13	TRBJ1-4	CATQLDENEKLFF	TGTGCCACTCAACTCGATGAAAATGAAAAACTGTTTTTT
TRBV7-9	-	-	15	TRBJ2-5	CASSLARGVQETQYF	TGTGCCAGCAGCTTAGCCAGGGGGGTTCAAGAGACCCAGTACTTC
TRBV7-3	-	-	11	TRBJ2-7	CASSDGDEQYF	TGTGCCAGCAGCGATGGAGACGAGCAGTACTTC
TRBV27	-	-	12	TRBJ2-7	CASSYSSYEQYF	TGTGCCAGCAGTTATTCTTCCTACGAGCAGTACTTC
TRBV6-4	-	-	14	TRBJ1-6	CARPSPTDNSPLHF	TGTGCCAGACCCTCACCGACAGATAATTCACCCCTCCACTTT
TRBV7-3	TRBD1	-	14	TRBJ2-3	CASSIGTVTDTQYF	TGTGCCAGCAGCATTGGGACAGTAACAGATACGCAGTATTTT
TRBV2	-	-	13	TRBJ2-1	CASRSGPYNEQFF	TGTGCCAGCAGATCGGGGCCCTACAATGAGCAGTTCTTC
TRBV7-9	TRBD1	-	17	TRBJ1-5	CASSSPGTANSNQPQHF	TGTGCCAGCAGCTCTCCTGGGACAGCCAATAGCAATCAGCCCCAGCATTTT
TRBV9	-	-	14	TRBJ1-5	CASSAGWGNQPQHF	TGTGCCAGCAGCGCGGGTTGGGGTAATCAGCCCCAGCATTTT
TRBV15	TRBD2	-	17	TRBJ2-1	CATSSLAGGHSGYEQFF	TGTGCCACCAGCAGTTTAGCGGGGGGCCACTCGGGTTATGAGCAGTTCTTC
TRBV7-9	-	-	14	TRBJ1-3	CASSPTGAGNTIYF	TGTGCCAGCAGCCCCACCGGGGCTGGAAACACCATATATTTT
TRBV15	-	-	15	TRBJ1-2	CATSRDRGHNYGYTF	TGTGCCACCAGCAGAGACAGGGGCCATAACTATGGCTACACCTTC
TRBV30	TRBD1	-	16	TRBJ2-7	CAWSHDRDRSTYEQYF	TGTGCCTGGAGTCACGACCGGGACAGGTCTACCTACGAGCAGTACTTC
TRBV30	-	-	12	TRBJ2-1	CAWSVRYNEQFF	TGTGCCTGGAGTGTCCGGTACAATGAGCAGTTCTTC
TRBV5-1	-	-	13	TRBJ2-7	CASSPDGSYEQYF	TGCGCCAGCAGCCCGGACGGGAGCTACGAGCAGTACTTC
TRBV15	TRBD1	-	15	TRBJ1-2	CATSRDRGQDYGYTF	TGTGCCACCAGCAGAGATCGGGGACAGGACTATGGCTACACCTTC
TRBV4-3	-	-	15	TRBJ2-1	CASSQSQGIYNEQFF	TGCGCCAGCAGCCAGTCGCAGGGTATCTACAATGAGCAGTTCTTC
TRBV9	-	-	15	TRBJ2-1	CASSVLGVGNYEQFF	TGTGCCAGCAGCGTCTTGGGGGTCGGGAACTATGAGCAGTTCTTC
TRBV11-2	-	-	13	TRBJ1-4	CASSLSGGVQLFF	TGTGCCAGCAGCTTATCGGGGGGCGTTCAGCTGTTTTTT
TRBV9	TRBD1	-	18	TRBJ2-2	CASSVGAAGQGAAGELFF	TGTGCCAGCAGCGTAGGCGCGGCGGGACAGGGGGCAGCCGGGGAGCTGTTTTTT
TRBV7-9	-	-	17	TRBJ2-7	CASSTQAVAGDPYEQYF	TGTGCCAGCAGCACACAAGCGGTGGCAGGGGACCCCTACGAGCAGTACTTC
TRBV19	TRBD2	-	13	TRBJ2-7	CASKAGHDYEQYF	TGTGCCAGTAAAGCGGGGCATGACTACGAGCAGTACTTC
TRBV4-1	-	once	13	TRBJ2-1	CASSQGDYNEQFF	TGCGCCAGCAGCCAAGGAGATTACAATGAGCAGTTCTTC
TRBV30	-	-	15	TRBJ1-5	CAWRAGGNSNQPQHF	TGTGCCTGGAGAGCCGGAGGAAATAGCAATCAGCCCCAGCATTTT
TRBV4-1	-	-	14	TRBJ2-7	CASSHDPLSYEQYF	TGCGCCAGCAGCCATGACCCGCTCTCCTACGAGCAGTACTTC
TRBV5-1	-	-	12	TRBJ2-7	CASSSDSYEQYF	TGCGCCAGCAGCTCAGACTCCTACGAGCAGTACTTC
TRBV10-3	-	-	16	TRBJ2-1	CAISGTQDTSYNEQFF	TGTGCCATCAGTGGAACCCAGGACACTTCATACAATGAGCAGTTCTTC
TRBV5-8	-	-	14	TRBJ2-1	CASSLPGVYNEQFF	TGTGCCAGCAGCTTGCCCGGGGTTTACAATGAGCAGTTCTTC
TRBV7-9	-	once	16	TRBJ2-5	CASSFTYGSGEETQYF	TGTGCCAGCAGCTTTACTTATGGGTCGGGGGAAGAGACCCAGTACTTC